The 21 T cell receptor beta chains listed next were all sequenced from one sample in a study of shared clonotypes between healthy human individuals. The naive CD8 fraction comprised CD45RO-negative cells positively selected for CCR7 and excluded terminally differentiated effector memory CD45RA+ cells. TCRdb's table, derived via immunoSEQ multiplex PCR, lists solely in-frame clones and lacks some. The table lists about 2 million clones, roughly 94% of them singletons. Sequencing input: naive CD8+ T cells sorted from blood. The receptors come from a man between 18 and 35 years old in good health.

The chain employs TRBV28 and TRBJ2-1; 10 bases are a match to TRBD1. Germline V gene lookup returns CDR1 MDHEN and CDR2 SYDVKM. Unmatched junction bases numbered 7, after V lost 5 bases and J lost 9 bases. The CDR3 sequence is 14 residues long. The CDR3: CASSRTGGSGEQFF. The DNA of the CDR3 is TGTGCCAGCAGTCGGACAGGGGGTTCAGGTGAGCAGTTCTTC.

The genes are TRBV9 and TRBJ1-6; 8 bases agree with TRBD1. Germline CDR1 SGDLS, CDR2 YYNGEE. V shed 5 bases, J shed 5 bases, and the junction held 3 bases outside the gene matches. This CDR3 is 14 amino acids long. CDR3 in DNA: TGTGCCAGCAGTACAGGGGGGGATAATTCACCCCTCCACTTT. It translates to CASSTGGDNSPLHF.

The chain links TRBV28 to TRBJ2-2; tentative D call: TRBD1 (6 bases). CDR1 is MDHEN, CDR2 SYDVKM, per germline. Trimming removed 7 bases at V and 5 bases at J, with 23 bases between. The CDR3 loop spans 17 amino acids. The CDR3 DNA reads TGTGCCAGCATACCCACCCGGGACACCATGGGGACCGGGGAGCTGTTTTTT. This translates into CASIPTRDTMGTGELFF.

The V gene is TRBV10-1, the J gene TRBJ2-7; 10 bases agree with TRBD2. The CDR3 loop spans 13 amino acids. V was clipped by 5 bases and J by 3 bases; unmatched bases: 1. CDR1 is WNHNN, CDR2 SYGVQD, per germline (reference sequence). The CDR3 sequence is CASSSGRVYEQYF. The CDR3 region has the DNA TGCGCCAGCAGTAGCGGGAGGGTCTACGAGCAGTACTTC.

The rearrangement joins TRBV6-5 to TRBJ1-4, with TRBD1 identical over 7 bases. Per germline, CDR1 MNHEY and CDR2 SVGAGI. V was pared by 2 bases and J by 3 bases, with 0 bases of the junction left unmatched. The CDR3 is made up of 14 amino acids. Here the CDR3 reads CASSYQGANEKLFF. The CDR3 coding sequence is TGTGCCAGCAGTTACCAGGGGGCTAATGAAAAACTGTTTTTT.

The chain employs TRBV15 and TRBJ2-2; D is unclear. V lost 3 bases, J lost 1 base, and 9 bases lay in between. The CDR3 is 15 residues long. Germline V lookup: CDR1 LNHNV, CDR2 YYDKDF (reference sequence). CDR3 sequence reads: CATSRPARNTGELFF. CDR3 coding DNA: TGTGCCACCAGCAGGCCCGCGAGGAACACCGGGGAGCTGTTTTTT.

The J gene is TRBJ2-7, the V gene TRBV28; the D gene could be TRBD1 or TRBD2 (5 bases each). The germline gives CDR1 MDHEN, CDR2 SYDVKM. Trimming took off 8 bases at V and 1 base at J, with 15 bases between the two ends. There are 14 residues in the CDR3. DNA of the CDR3: TGTGCCAGCGTCGGGGCCTCGGGTTCCTACGAGCAGTACTTC. The encoded protein is CASVGASGSYEQYF.

In this sample, this clone turned up once. The V call is TRBV7-9, the J call TRBJ2-5, with TRBD2 identical over 11 bases. Germline trimming cut 4 bases from V and 0 bases from J; bases unmatched to any gene: 4. The germline V gene encodes CDR1 SEHNR and CDR2 FQNEAQ (reference sequence). This CDR3 is 16 amino acids long. CDR3 sequence (DNA): TGTGCCAGCAGCTACTGGACTAGCGGGTACCAAGAGACCCAGTACTTC. Translating gives CASSYWTSGYQETQYF.

The rearrangement uses TRBV14 and TRBJ1-2, with 10 bases that match TRBD1. The CDR3 covers 13 residues. The trim removed 4 bases at V and 6 bases at J, leaving 2 bases unmatched. Looked up from germline, CDR1 is SGHDN and CDR2 is FVKESK. The DNA for the CDR3 is TGTGCCAGCAGCCTTGGGACAGGGGATGGCTACACCTTC. Its translation is CASSLGTGDGYTF. The full variable domain, completed using reference TRBV14 and TRBJ1-2, is EAGVTQFPSHSVIEKGQTVTLRCDPISGHDNLYWYRRVMGKEIKFLLHFVKESKQDESGMPNNRFLAERTGGTYSTLKVQPAELEDSGVYFCASSLGTGDGYTFGSGTRLTVV.

The V and J genes are TRBV15 and TRBJ2-1; 9 bases are shared with TRBD2. In germline, CDR1 is LNHNV, CDR2 YYDKDF (reference sequence). The CDR3 spans 17 residues. Trimming cost V 0 bases and J 4 bases; bases outside gene matches: 7. The CDR3 coding sequence is TGTGCCACCAGCAGAGATCTAGGAGCGGGGGGTTACAATGAGCAGTTCTTC. Residues: CATSRDLGAGGYNEQFF.

The gene calls are TRBV16 and TRBJ1-2, with D uncertain. This CDR3 has 13 residues. Germline V lookup: CDR1 KGHSY, CDR2 FQNENV. V was cut by 0 bases and J by 7 bases, with 9 bases left in between. CDR3 protein: CASSQSWEFGYTF. The CDR3 DNA reads as TGTGCCAGCAGCCAATCGTGGGAGTTTGGCTACACCTTC.

The chain recombines TRBV4-1 with TRBJ2-2; D gene ambiguous. V was cut by 1 base and J by 7 bases, with 7 bases left in between. This CDR3 region has 13 residues. Germline CDR1 MGHRA, CDR2 YSYEKL. Here the CDR3 reads CASSQVEIGELFF. DNA for the CDR3: TGCGCCAGCAGCCAAGTGGAAATCGGGGAGCTGTTTTTT.

V and J are TRBV2 and TRBJ1-2; possibly TRBD1 for D (6 bases). The CDR3 loop spans 12 amino acids. CDR1 is SNHLY, CDR2 FYNNEI, per germline. V dropped 4 bases and J dropped 8 bases, with 11 bases sitting between them. Here the CDR3 DNA reads TGTGCCAGCAGTGGGGGAGGGGGAGGCTACACCTTC. This sequence encodes CASSGGGGGYTF.

V usage is TRBV29-1 and J usage is TRBJ2-1; 11 bases map to TRBD2. This CDR3 comprises 15 residues. The germline V gene encodes CDR1 SQVTM and CDR2 ANQGSEA. The ends lost 7 bases at V and 3 bases at J; junction bases unmatched: 8. CDR3 loop: CSAAGLAVYYNEQFF. The CDR3 DNA reads as TGCAGCGCTGCGGGACTAGCGGTTTACTACAATGAGCAGTTCTTC.

This chain links TRBV19 with TRBJ2-7, with D perhaps matching TRBD1 (6 bases). V shed 5 bases and J shed 2 bases, with 16 bases lying between them. Per germline, CDR1 LNHDA and CDR2 SQIVND (reference sequence). CDR3 size: 15 residues. DNA for the CDR3: TGTGCCAGTAGTTTATCACAGGGAATTCCCTACGAGCAGTACTTC. It specifies CASSLSQGIPYEQYF.

The chain recombines TRBV28 with TRBJ1-1; 7 bases match TRBD1. CDR3 length: 15 residues. V trimming: 6 bases; J trimming: 1 base; junction bases outside the gene matches: 8. In germline, CDR1 is MDHEN, CDR2 SYDVKM. CDR3 in amino acids: CASSGTVEGNTEAFF. CDR3 in DNA: TGTGCCAGCAGCGGGACAGTGGAGGGGAACACTGAAGCTTTCTTT.

V and J are TRBV20-1 and TRBJ1-5; 10 nucleotides align to TRBD1. This CDR3 contains 11 residues. The V segment lost 6 bases and the J segment 11 bases; nucleotides outside the gene matches: 4. CDR1 is DFQATT and CDR2 is SNEGSKA in the germline V gene (reference sequence). The CDR3 here is CSAPGTGAQHF. In DNA, the CDR3 is TGCAGTGCCCCCGGGACAGGGGCCCAGCATTTT.

The chain employs TRBV10-2 and TRBJ2-1; D is unresolved. The V and J ends lost 2 bases and 4 bases respectively, with 6 bases between them. Germline loops: CDR1 WSHSY, CDR2 SAAADI. The CDR3 length is 13 residues. CDR3 in DNA: TGCGCCAGCAGTGAGACGGAATACAATGAGCAGTTCTTC. Its translation is CASSETEYNEQFF.

The genes are TRBV13 and TRBJ2-3; 8 bases agree with TRBD2. Germline V gene data show CDR1 as PRHDT and CDR2 as FYEKMQ (reference sequence). Trimming took 5 bases from V and 0 from J; bases not matched to a gene: 7. The CDR3 runs 16 residues. The CDR3 DNA sequence: TGTGCCAGCAGCGGGCGAGCGGGGGTTAGCACAGATACGCAGTATTTT. Its protein product is CASSGRAGVSTDTQYF. Drawing the rest from reference TRBV13 and TRBJ2-3, the complete variable domain is AAGVIQSPRHLIKEKRETATLKCYPIPRHDTVYWYQQGPGQDPQFLISFYEKMQSDKGSIPDRFSAQQFSDYHSELNMSSLELGDSALYFCASSGRAGVSTDTQYFGPGTRLTVL.

This chain joins TRBV6-1 and TRBJ2-5; D is possibly TRBD2 (5 bases). The CDR3 is made up of 13 amino acids. V was shortened by 11 bases and J by 5 bases, with 18 bases between the two germline ends. CDR1 MNHNS and CDR2 SASEGT come from the germline V gene. CDR3 region: CAGRDVGWETQYF. CDR3 DNA sequence: TGTGCCGGACGGGATGTGGGGTGGGAGACCCAGTACTTC.

This sequence joins TRBV5-1 and TRBJ2-7, with TRBD2 matching 14 bases. Germline V gene data show CDR1 as SGHRS and CDR2 as YFSETQ. The length of the CDR3 is 18 residues. V was pared by 4 bases and J by 0 bases, with 9 bases of the junction left unmatched. The CDR3 DNA reads TGCGCCAGCAGCCCATCGACTAGCGGGAGGGATGGCTCCTACGAGCAGTACTTC. The encoded protein is CASSPSTSGRDGSYEQYF.